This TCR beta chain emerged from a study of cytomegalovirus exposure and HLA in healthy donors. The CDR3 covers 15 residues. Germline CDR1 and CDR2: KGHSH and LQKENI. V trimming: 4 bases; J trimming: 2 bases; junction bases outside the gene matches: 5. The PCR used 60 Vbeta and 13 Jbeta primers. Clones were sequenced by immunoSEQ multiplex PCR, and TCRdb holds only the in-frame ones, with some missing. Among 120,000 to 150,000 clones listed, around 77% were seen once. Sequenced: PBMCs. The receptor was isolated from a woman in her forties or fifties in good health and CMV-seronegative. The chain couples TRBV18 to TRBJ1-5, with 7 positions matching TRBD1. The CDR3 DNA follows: TGTGCCAGCTCACAGGGGGCGTGGGGCAATCAGCCCCAGCATTTT. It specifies CASSQGAWGNQPQHF.